This T cell receptor (beta chain) is from a study of blood T cell repertoires in COVID-19. The V gene's germline CDR1 is MDHEN and CDR2 SYDVKM. The CDR3 length is 16 residues. Trimming took off 5 bases at V and 7 bases at J, with 18 bases between the two ends. In the original workflow: Amplification of reference gene primers was used by the study to estimate nucleated cell counts. Profiled with immunoSEQ multiplex PCR; TCRdb holds only in-frame clones, not every one. V and J calls and clone size are as listed in that table; D and trimming were resolved from the DNA. The table has roughly 200,000 clones, around 85% seen once.

The sequence was obtained from a man aged 60-69 years with acute or convalescent COVID-19. Sequencing used peripheral blood. This chain links TRBV28 with TRBJ1-6; D not certain. The CDR3 nucleotides are TGTGCCAGCAGTCCTACCCCGCCGGGTGGGAATTCACCCCTCCACTTT. This encodes CASSPTPPGGNSPLHF. Together with reference TRBV28 and TRBJ1-6, the CDR3 gives the full variable domain: DVKVTQSSRYLVKRTGEKVFLECVQDMDHENMFWYRQDPGLGLRLIYFSYDVKMKEKGDIPEGYSVSREKKERFSLILESASTNQTSMYLCASSPTPPGGNSPLHFGNGTRLTVT.